This TCR beta chain was captured by sequencing in a study of blood T cell repertoires in COVID-19. Whole-study context: The United States, Italy and Spain supplied acute and convalescent COVID-19 samples. T cells, B-cell-depleted T cells, or PBMCs supplied cDNA or gDNA.

The trim removed 4 bases at V and 3 bases at J, leaving 6 bases unmatched. From germline, CDR1 is SGHRS and CDR2 YFSETQ. This CDR3 comprises 15 residues. Generated by immunoSEQ multiplex PCR, the TCRdb table keeps only in-frame clones and is missing some. Here the sample spans 140,000 or so clones, roughly 87% being singletons. The V call is TRBV5-1, the J call TRBJ1-1; TRBD1 matches at 10 bases. Sequencing was carried out using peripheral blood. This TCR was recovered from a man between 65 and 85 years old with acute or convalescent COVID-19. The DNA of the CDR3 is TGCGCCAGCAGCGGAGGGACAGGGGTGGACACTGAAGCTTTCTTT. Its protein is CASSGGTGVDTEAFF.